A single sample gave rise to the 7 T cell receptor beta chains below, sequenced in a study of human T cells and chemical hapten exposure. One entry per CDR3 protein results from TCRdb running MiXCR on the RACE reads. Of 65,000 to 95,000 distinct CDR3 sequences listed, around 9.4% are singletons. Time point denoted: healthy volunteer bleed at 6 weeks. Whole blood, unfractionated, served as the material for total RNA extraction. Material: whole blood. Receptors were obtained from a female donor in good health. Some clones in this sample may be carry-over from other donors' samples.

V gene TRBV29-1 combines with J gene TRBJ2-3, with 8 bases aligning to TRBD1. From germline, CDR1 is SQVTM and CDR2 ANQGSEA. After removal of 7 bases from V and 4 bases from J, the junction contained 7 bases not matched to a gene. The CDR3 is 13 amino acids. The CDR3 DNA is TGCAGCGCTTCGACAGGGGCGTCAGATACGCAGTATTTT. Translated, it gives CSASTGASDTQYF.

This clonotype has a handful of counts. The CDR3 protein is CASSPRAITDTQYF. The CDR3 DNA reads as TGTGCCAGCAGTCCGCGGGCGATCACAGATACGCAGTATTTT. V gene TRBV12-3 or TRBV12-4 combines with J gene TRBJ2-3; D possibly corresponds to TRBD2 (5 bases). V lost 5 bases and J 2 bases, leaving 11 bases between the germline ends. The CDR3 is 14 residues long.

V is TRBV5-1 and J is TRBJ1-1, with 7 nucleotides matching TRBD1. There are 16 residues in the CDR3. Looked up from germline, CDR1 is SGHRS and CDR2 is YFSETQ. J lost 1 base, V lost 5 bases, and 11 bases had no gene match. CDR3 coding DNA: TGCGCCAGCAGGCCAAACAGGGGATTGGAGAACACTGAAGCTTTCTTT. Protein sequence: CASRPNRGLENTEAFF.

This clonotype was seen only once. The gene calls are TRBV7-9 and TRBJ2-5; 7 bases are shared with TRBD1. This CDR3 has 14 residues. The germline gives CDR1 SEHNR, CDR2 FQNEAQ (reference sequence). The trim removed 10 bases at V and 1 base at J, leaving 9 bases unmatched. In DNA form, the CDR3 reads TGTGCCACCACCAAGGGGGACAGCCAAGAGACCCAGTACTTC. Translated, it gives CATTKGDSQETQYF.

The CDR3 sequence: CASSPTDTLVSYEQYF. CDR3 coding DNA: TGTGCCAGCAGTCCCACCGACACACTCGTCTCCTACGAGCAGTACTTC. V is TRBV27 and J is TRBJ2-7; D is ambiguous. This CDR3 has 16 amino acids. CDR1 is MNHEY, CDR2 SMNVEV, per germline (reference sequence). The V end lost 5 bases, the J end lost 0 bases, and 17 bases lay between the germline ends.

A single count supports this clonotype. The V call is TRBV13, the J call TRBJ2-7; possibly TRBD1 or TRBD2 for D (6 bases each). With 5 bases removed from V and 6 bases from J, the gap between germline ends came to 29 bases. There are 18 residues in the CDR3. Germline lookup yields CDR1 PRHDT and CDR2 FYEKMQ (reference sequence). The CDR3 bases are TGTGCCAGCAGCCCTCCCTTTGGCGTAGGGGGGATGCCTGGCGAGCAGTACTTC. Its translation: CASSPPFGVGGMPGEQYF.

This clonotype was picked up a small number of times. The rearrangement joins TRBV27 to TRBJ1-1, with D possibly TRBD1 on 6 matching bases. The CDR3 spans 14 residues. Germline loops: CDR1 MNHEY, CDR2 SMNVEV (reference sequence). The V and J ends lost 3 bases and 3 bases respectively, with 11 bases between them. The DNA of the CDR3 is TGTGCCAGCAGTTTGCAGGGGAGCTACACTGAAGCTTTCTTT. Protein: CASSLQGSYTEAFF.